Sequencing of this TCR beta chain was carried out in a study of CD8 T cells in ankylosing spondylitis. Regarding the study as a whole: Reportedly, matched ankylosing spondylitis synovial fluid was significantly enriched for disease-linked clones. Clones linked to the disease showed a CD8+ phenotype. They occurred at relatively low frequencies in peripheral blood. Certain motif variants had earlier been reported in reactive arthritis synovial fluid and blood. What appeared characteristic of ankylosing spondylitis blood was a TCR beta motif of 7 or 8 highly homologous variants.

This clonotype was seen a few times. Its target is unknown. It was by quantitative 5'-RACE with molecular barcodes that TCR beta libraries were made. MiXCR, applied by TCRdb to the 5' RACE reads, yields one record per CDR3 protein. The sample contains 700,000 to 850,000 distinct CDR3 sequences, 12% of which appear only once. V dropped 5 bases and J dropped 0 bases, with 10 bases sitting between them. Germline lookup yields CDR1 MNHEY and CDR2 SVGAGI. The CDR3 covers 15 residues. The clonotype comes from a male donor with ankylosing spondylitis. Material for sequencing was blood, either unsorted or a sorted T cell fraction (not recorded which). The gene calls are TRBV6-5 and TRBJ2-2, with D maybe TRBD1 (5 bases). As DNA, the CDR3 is TGTGCCAGCAGTCACAGGCTATCGAACACCGGGGAGCTGTTTTTT. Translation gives CASSHRLSNTGELFF.